Sequencing of this T cell receptor beta chain was carried out in a study of T cell responses to AZD1222 COVID-19 vaccine. A word on this clone: Its antigen is as yet unknown.

Whole-study findings and limits: Repertoires in all cases were sampled only once the peak T cell response had passed. Reports say nearly half of spike-specific TCRs go after unmutated variant regions. Rises in breadth and depth of Spike-specific TCRs came after two AZD1222 doses. Clonal diversity was possibly underestimated; the donors were predominantly white British and more often female.

Some clones are missing from TCRdb's copy, which holds only in-frame ones; the method was immunoSEQ multiplex PCR. The sample contains more than 110,000 clones, 91% of which appear only once. This clonotype was sampled from an adult in good health. Here the sequenced sample was peripheral blood, taken on day 0 of AZD1222 vaccination.

CDR3 bases: TGTGCCAGCAGTAGGACGGGGGGGTTATGGCCCCAGCATTTT. This gives the protein CASSRTGGLWPQHF. The genes are TRBV27 and TRBJ1-5, with a possible D match to TRBD1 (5 bases). In germline, CDR1 is MNHEY, CDR2 SMNVEV (reference sequence). The CDR3 loop spans 14 amino acids. Trimming cost V 5 bases and J 9 bases, with 17 bases left between them.